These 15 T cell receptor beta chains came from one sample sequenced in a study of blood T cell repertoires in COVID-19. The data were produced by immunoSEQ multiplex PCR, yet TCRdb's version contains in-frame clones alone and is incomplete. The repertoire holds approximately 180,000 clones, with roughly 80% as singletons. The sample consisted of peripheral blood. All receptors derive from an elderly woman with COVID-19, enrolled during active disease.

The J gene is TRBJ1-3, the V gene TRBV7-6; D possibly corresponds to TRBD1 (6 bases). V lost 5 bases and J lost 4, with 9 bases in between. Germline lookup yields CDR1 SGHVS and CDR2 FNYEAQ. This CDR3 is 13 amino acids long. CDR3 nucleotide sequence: TGTGCCAGCAGCGGGGGCCGCGGAAACACCATATATTTT. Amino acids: CASSGGRGNTIYF.

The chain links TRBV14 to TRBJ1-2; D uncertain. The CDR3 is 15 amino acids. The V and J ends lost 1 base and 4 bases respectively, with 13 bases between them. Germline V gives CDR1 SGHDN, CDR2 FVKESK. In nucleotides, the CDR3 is TGTGCCAGCAGCCAAGGCAGGCGACAATTCTATGGCTACACCTTC. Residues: CASSQGRRQFYGYTF.

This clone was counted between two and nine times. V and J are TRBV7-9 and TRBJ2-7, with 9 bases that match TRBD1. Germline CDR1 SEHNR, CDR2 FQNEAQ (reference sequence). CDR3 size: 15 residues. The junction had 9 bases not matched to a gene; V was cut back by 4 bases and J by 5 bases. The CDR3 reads CASSSNLGQGNEQYF. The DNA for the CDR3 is TGTGCCAGCAGCTCAAACTTGGGACAGGGTAACGAGCAGTACTTC.

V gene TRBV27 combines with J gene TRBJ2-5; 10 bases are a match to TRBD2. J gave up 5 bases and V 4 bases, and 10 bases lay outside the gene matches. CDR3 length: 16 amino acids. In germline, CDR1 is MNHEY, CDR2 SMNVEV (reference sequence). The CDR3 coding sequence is TGTGCCAGCAGTTCGAATCGAGCGGGAGGGAGGGAGACCCAGTACTTC. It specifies CASSSNRAGGRETQYF.

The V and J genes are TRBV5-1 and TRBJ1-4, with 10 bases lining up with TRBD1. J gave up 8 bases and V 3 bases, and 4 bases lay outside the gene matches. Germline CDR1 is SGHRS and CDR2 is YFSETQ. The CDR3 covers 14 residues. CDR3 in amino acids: CASSWGQGSEKLFF. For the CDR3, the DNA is TGCGCCAGCAGCTGGGGACAGGGGTCGGAAAAACTGTTTTTT.

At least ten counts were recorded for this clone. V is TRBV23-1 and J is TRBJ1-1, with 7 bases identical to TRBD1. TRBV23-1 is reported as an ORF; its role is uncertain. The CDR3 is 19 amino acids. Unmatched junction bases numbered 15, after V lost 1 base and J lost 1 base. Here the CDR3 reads CASSQWDSRVNLPNTEAFF. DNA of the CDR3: TGCGCCAGCAGTCAATGGGACAGCAGGGTAAATCTTCCGAACACTGAAGCTTTCTTT.

The DNA for the CDR3 is TGTGCCAGCAGCCCAACGCCGGGACAGGCCTACGAGCAGTACTTC. Translating gives CASSPTPGQAYEQYF. This rearrangement joins TRBV27 to TRBJ2-7; TRBD1 agrees at 8 bases. Germline CDR1 MNHEY, CDR2 SMNVEV (reference sequence). The CDR3 has 15 amino acids. V lost 6 bases and J lost 2; bases outside the gene matches: 9.

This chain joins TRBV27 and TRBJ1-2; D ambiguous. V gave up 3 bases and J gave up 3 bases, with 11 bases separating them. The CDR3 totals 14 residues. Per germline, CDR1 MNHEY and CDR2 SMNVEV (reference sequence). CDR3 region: CASSFFGGDYGYTF. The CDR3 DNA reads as TGTGCCAGCAGTTTTTTTGGAGGAGACTATGGCTACACCTTC.

CDR3 loop: CAIMQDRDVSEQFF. The DNA for the CDR3 is TGTGCCATCATGCAGGACAGGGATGTGAGTGAGCAGTTCTTC. The chain joins TRBV10-3 to TRBJ2-1; 8 bases agree with TRBD1. The CDR3 is 14 residues long. The germline V gene has CDR1 ENHRY and CDR2 SYGVKD. V was pared by 7 bases and J by 9 bases, with 11 bases of the junction left unmatched.

CDR3 amino acids: CASSNSGVFGYTF. As DNA, the CDR3 is TGTGCCAGCAGTAATTCCGGGGTCTTCGGCTACACCTTC. V is TRBV6-5 and J is TRBJ1-2, with D unclear. Germline V gene sequence: CDR1 MNHEY, CDR2 SVGAGI. Trimming removed 5 bases at V and 8 bases at J, with 15 bases between. This CDR3 has 13 amino acids.

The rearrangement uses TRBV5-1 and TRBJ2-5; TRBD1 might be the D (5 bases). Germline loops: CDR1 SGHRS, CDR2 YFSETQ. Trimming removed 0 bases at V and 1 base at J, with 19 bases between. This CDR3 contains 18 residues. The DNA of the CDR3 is TGCGCCAGCAGCTTGGGGCGACAGCCCACCCCCACCCAAGAGACCCAGTACTTC. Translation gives CASSLGRQPTPTQETQYF.

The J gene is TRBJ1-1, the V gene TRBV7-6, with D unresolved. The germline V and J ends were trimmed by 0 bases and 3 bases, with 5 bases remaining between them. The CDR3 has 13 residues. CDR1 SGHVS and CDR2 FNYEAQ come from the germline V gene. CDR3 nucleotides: TGTGCCAGCAGCTTAGCGGCACACACTGAAGCTTTCTTT. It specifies CASSLAAHTEAFF. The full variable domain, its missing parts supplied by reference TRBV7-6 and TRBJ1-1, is GAGVSQSPRYKVTKRGQDVALRCDPISGHVSLYWYRQALGQGPEFLTYFNYEAQQDKSGLPNDRFSAERPEGSISTLTIQRTEQRDSAMYRCASSLAAHTEAFFGQGTRLTVV.

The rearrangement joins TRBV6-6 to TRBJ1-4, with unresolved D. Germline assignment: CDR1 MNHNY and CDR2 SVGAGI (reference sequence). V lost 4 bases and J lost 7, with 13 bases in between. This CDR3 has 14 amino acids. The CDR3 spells CASSSGREGEKLFF. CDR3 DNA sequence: TGTGCCAGCAGTTCGGGGAGGGAAGGTGAAAAACTGTTTTTT.

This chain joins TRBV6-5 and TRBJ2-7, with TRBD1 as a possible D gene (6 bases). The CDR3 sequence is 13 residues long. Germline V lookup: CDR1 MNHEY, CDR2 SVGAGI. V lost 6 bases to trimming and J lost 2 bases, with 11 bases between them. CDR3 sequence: CASREDSTYEQYF. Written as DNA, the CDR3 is TGTGCCAGCAGAGAGGACAGCACCTACGAGCAGTACTTC.

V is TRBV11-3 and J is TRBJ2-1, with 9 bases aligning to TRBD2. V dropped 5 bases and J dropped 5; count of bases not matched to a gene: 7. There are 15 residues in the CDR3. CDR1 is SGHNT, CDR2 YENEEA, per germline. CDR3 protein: CASSPLASGDNEQFF. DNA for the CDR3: TGTGCCAGCAGCCCCCTCGCTAGCGGGGACAATGAGCAGTTCTTC.